These T cell receptor beta chains were read from a single sample in a study of CD8 T cells in Susac syndrome. TCRdb itself ran the immunoSEQ multiplex PCR reads through MiXCR, one entry per CDR3 protein. The sample includes 65,000 to 80,000 distinct CDR3 sequences, roughly 91% of them seen just once. Sequenced sample: CD8+ T cells from PBMCs. These receptors all stem from a human donor with multiple sclerosis. Both conserved end residues are part of each CDR3.

V: TRBV5-6; CDR3: CASSFQQGGFNEQFF
V: TRBV2; CDR3: CASSERTSRSTDTQYF
V: TRBV9; CDR3: CASSEQGWTKNIQYF
V: TRBV5-6; CDR3: CASSLQGFRMKYTF
V: TRBV3-1; CDR3: CASSPSRASFSGANVLTF
V: TRBV5-6; CDR3: CASSLGLAGPSYEQYF
V: TRBV6-5; CDR3: CASTLLAGSTDTQYF
V: TRBV29-1; CDR3: CSVDGQGYGYTF
V: TRBV4-3; CDR3: CASSQANRGLRDTQYF
V: TRBV7-2; CDR3: CASSSVAGAGEQYF
V: TRBV7-8; CDR3: CASSFHRGGEPGYTF
V: TRBV30; CDR3: CAWSLGAEAFF
V: TRBV19; CDR3: CATIGGFGNEQFF
V: TRBV27; CDR3: CASSGWGPRQETQYF
V: TRBV11-1; CDR3: CASSSTTGYIFYEQYF
V: TRBV12-3/TRBV12-4; CDR3: CASSFFRVNTEAFF
V: TRBV6-1; CDR3: CASGLSRPDF
V: TRBV5-1; CDR3: CASSLVQGNTEAFF
V: TRBV4-1; CDR3: CASSQGLGGRASYHSYEQYF
V: TRBV5-6; CDR3: CASSSGRSYNSPLHF
V: TRBV6-2/TRBV6-3; CDR3: CASRLRGLSSYNEQFF
V: TRBV12-3/TRBV12-4; CDR3: CASSLGRVTDGYTF
V: TRBV28; CDR3: CASSYRGNTEAFF
V: TRBV6-6; CDR3: CASSYKDNEKLFF
V: TRBV6-6; CDR3: CASSTGTVGYTF
V: TRBV20-1; CDR3: CSAGQMGTRETQYF
V: TRBV6-2/TRBV6-3; CDR3: CASSYWVPPGTNEQFF
V: TRBV4-1; CDR3: CASSSLAGITDTQYF
V: TRBV4-3; CDR3: CASSLGRFSGANVLTF
V: TRBV7-3; CDR3: CASSLGRGATDTQYF
V: TRBV7-2; CDR3: CASSPSQGGLSSGANVLTF
V: TRBV3-1; CDR3: CASSQGSRTYEQYF
V: TRBV7-9; CDR3: CAIRGLSSGNTIYF
V: TRBV30; CDR3: CAWSVRIGPNTGELFF
V: TRBV19; CDR3: CASSIKGITGELFF
V: TRBV20-1; CDR3: CSARDGYRSYTEAFF